A single sample gave rise to the 5 T cell receptor beta chains below, sequenced in a study of blood T cells in healthy people across ages. A second PCR, run for about 6 to 11 cycles, used a sample-barcoded 5' primer plus a J-beta primer mix. TCRdb passed the 5' RACE reads through MiXCR, listing each CDR3 protein once. The table records some 1,800,000 distinct CDR3 sequences, 30% to 40% of them present only once. The sample taken for sequencing was blood. All receptors derive from a human donor in good health.

This chain links TRBV7-8 with TRBJ2-7; D not certain. The CDR3 length is 12 residues. Germline V gives CDR1 SGHVS, CDR2 FQNEAQ. Trimming left V 5 bases short and J 5 bases short, with 10 bases between. The CDR3 sequence is CASSPKTDEQYF. DNA of the CDR3: TGTGCCAGCAGCCCCAAGACGGACGAGCAGTACTTC.

This chain uses TRBV3-1 with TRBJ2-5; either TRBD1 or TRBD2 may fit D (6 bases each). The V end was cut by 7 bases, the J end by 3 bases, with 15 bases between. This CDR3 is 14 amino acids long. The germline CDR1 and CDR2 sequences are LGHDT and YNNKEL (reference sequence). In DNA form, the CDR3 reads TGTGCCAGCACCAAGGGGGGTCGGGAAGAGACCCAGTACTTC. Translation: CASTKGGREETQYF.

V usage is TRBV20-1 and J usage is TRBJ1-5; D might be TRBD1 (5 bases). Trimming stripped 0 bases from V and 6 bases from J, with 12 bases between. Germline V CDR1 and CDR2: DFQATT, SNEGSKA (reference sequence). The CDR3 spans 14 residues. The DNA of the CDR3 is TGCAGTGCTAGAGAGCAGGGCGGGGCTCAGCCCCAGCATTTT. Translated, it gives CSAREQGGAQPQHF.

This chain links TRBV2 with TRBJ1-5; D not certain. The CDR3 totals 17 residues. Trimming cost V 6 bases and J 1 base, with 19 bases left between them. CDR1 is SNHLY and CDR2 is FYNNEI in the germline V gene. CDR3 residues: CASSPRRLGGSNQPQHF. DNA for the CDR3: TGTGCCAGCAGCCCCAGACGGTTGGGAGGAAGCAATCAGCCCCAGCATTTT.

Concerning this clonotype itself: This sequence may be a read error, since a much larger clone differs from it by one base. V and J are TRBV7-3 and TRBJ2-3; 13 bases align to TRBD2. There are 18 residues in the CDR3. Per the germline V gene, CDR1 is SGHTA and CDR2 is FQGTGA. CDR3 protein: CTSSEATGLAGGTDTQYF. For the CDR3, the DNA is TGTACCAGCAGCGAGGCAACCGGACTAGCGGGGGGCACAGATACGCAGTATTTT.